The source of this TCR beta chain is a study of beta chain features in type 1 diabetes. Broader study findings: Researchers could not determine here whether HLA type influences TCRB rearrangement. Shortening that was moderate but significant affected the TCRB CDR3s of Type 1 diabetes patients in all four CD4+ subsets. Sequencing used cDNA, and cells with high TCR expression could therefore be over-represented.

The study reverse transcribed the entire isolated RNA, so it sequenced expressed TCRB transcripts. For naive, central memory and regulatory T cell samples, reads averaged roughly 4 million. The protocol was immunoSEQ multiplex PCR, while the TCRdb copy is restricted to in-frame clones and leaves out a portion. Of about 230,000 clones in the sample, roughly 16% were seen once. There are 16 residues in the CDR3. V dropped 1 base and J dropped 2 bases, with 13 bases sitting between them. Germline V gene lookup returns CDR1 SGHDN and CDR2 FVKESK. This clone was detected only a few times. What it binds is not known. Via CD45RO/CCR7/CD25/CD127/CD95/CD27, cells of the CD4+ naive, central memory, regulatory and stem cell-like memory subsets were sorted.

The clonotype was recovered from a man under 40 with type 1 diabetes. The rearrangement joins TRBV14 to TRBJ2-3; possible D gene TRBD2, 5 bases. Sequenced sample: naive CD4+ T cells from blood. The CDR3 DNA sequence: TGTGCCAGCAGCCAAGGGGTAGCGAGAATCACAGATACGCAGTATTTT. Its translation: CASSQGVARITDTQYF.